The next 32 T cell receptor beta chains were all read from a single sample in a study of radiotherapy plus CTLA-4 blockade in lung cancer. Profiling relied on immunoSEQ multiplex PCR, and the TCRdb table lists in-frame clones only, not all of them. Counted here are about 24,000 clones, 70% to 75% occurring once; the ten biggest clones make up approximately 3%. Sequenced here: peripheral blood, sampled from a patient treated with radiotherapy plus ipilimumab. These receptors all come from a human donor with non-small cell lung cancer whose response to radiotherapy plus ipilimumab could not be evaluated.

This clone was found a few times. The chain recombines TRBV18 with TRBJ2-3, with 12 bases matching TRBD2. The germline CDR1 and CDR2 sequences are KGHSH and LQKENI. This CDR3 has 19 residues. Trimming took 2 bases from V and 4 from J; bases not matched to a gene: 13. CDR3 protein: CASSPWTSGTRPPPDTQYF. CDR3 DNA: TGTGCCAGCTCACCATGGACTAGCGGGACCCGCCCGCCGCCAGATACGCAGTATTTT.

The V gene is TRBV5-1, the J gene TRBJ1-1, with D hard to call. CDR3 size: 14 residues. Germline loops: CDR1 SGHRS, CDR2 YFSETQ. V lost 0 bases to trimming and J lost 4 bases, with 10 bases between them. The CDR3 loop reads CASSLVGESTEAFF. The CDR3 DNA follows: TGCGCCAGCAGCTTGGTTGGGGAGAGCACTGAAGCTTTCTTT. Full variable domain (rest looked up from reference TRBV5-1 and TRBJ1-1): KAGVTQTPRYLIKTRGQQVTLSCSPISGHRSVSWYQQTPGQGLQFLFEYFSETQRNKGNFPGRFSGRQFSNSRSEMNVSTLELGDSALYLCASSLVGESTEAFFGQGTRLTVV.

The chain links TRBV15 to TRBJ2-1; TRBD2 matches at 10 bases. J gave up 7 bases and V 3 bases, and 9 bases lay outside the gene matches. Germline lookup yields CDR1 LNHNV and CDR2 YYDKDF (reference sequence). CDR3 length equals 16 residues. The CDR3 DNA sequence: TGTGCCACCAGCAGGGGGAGCGGGAGGGCCAAGAATGAGCAGTTCTTC. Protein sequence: CATSRGSGRAKNEQFF.

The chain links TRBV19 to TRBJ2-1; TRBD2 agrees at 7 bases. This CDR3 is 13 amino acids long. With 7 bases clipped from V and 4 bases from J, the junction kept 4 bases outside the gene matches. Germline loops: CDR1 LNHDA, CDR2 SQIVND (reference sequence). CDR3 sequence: CASTRGLYNEQFF. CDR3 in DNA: TGTGCCAGTACCCGGGGACTATACAATGAGCAGTTCTTC.

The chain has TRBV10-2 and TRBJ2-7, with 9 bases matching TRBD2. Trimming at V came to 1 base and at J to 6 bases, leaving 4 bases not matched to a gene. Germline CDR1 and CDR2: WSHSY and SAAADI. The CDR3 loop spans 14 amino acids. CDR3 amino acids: CASSELAGVVEQYF. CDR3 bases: TGCGCCAGCAGTGAGTTAGCGGGAGTAGTCGAGCAGTACTTC.

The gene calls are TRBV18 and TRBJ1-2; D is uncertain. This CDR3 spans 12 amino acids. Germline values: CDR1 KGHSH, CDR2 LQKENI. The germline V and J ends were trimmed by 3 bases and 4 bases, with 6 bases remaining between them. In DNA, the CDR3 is TGTGCCAGCTCACCTCCAGGCTATGGCTACACCTTC. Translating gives CASSPPGYGYTF.

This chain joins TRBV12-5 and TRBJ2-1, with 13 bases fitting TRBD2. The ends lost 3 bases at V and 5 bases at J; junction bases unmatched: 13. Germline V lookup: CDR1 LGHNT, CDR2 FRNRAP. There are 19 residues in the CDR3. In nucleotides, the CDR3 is TGTGCTAGTGGTTTTCGCTCCGGACTAGCGGGAGTGGGTGACAATGAGCAGTTCTTC. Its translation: CASGFRSGLAGVGDNEQFF.

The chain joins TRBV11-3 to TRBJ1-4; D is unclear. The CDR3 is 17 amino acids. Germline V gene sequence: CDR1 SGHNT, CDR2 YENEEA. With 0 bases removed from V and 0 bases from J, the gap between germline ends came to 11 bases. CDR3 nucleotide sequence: TGTGCCAGCAGCTTAGAAAGAGCGCGGGCAACTAATGAAAAACTGTTTTTT. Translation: CASSLERARATNEKLFF.

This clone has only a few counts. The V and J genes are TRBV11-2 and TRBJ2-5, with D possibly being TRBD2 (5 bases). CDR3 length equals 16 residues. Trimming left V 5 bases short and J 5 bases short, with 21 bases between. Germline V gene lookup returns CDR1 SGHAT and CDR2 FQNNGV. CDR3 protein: CASSPVGRAEVETQYF. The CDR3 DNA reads TGTGCCAGCAGCCCCGTCGGGCGGGCGGAAGTGGAGACCCAGTACTTC.

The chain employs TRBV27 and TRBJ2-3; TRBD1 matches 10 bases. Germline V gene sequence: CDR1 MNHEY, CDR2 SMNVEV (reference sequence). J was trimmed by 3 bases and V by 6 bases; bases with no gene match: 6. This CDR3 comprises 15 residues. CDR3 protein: CASSQPGQGTDTQYF. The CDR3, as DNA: TGTGCCAGCAGCCAGCCGGGACAGGGGACAGATACGCAGTATTTT.

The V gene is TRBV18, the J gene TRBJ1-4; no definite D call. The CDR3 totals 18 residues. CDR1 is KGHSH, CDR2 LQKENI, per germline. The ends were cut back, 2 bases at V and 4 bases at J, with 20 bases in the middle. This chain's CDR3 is CASSPARGNSGFNEKLFF. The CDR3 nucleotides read TGTGCCAGCTCACCAGCTCGGGGTAACTCTGGGTTTAATGAAAAACTGTTTTTT.

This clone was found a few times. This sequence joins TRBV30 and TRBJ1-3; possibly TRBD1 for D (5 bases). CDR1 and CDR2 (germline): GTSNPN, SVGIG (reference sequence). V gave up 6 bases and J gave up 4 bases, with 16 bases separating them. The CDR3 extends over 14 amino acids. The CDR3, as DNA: TGTGCCTGCGCGGAGGGGATGGTGGGAAACACCATATATTTT. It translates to CACAEGMVGNTIYF.

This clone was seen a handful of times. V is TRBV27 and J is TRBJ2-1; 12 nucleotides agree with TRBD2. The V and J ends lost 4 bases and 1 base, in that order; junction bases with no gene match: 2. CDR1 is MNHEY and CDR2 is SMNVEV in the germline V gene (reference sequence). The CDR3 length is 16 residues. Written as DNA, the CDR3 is TGTGCCAGCAGTTCCACTAGCGGGAGGTCCTACAATGAGCAGTTCTTC. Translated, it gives CASSSTSGRSYNEQFF.

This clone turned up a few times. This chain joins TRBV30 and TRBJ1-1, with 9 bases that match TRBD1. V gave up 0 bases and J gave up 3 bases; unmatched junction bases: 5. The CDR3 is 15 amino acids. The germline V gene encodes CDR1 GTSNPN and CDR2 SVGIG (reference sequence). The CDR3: CAWSVPGTGYTEAFF. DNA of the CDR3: TGTGCCTGGAGTGTACCAGGGACAGGGTACACTGAAGCTTTCTTT.

The CDR3 here is CASSQSFSRIPGQGNGEQFF. CDR3 DNA sequence: TGCGCCAGCAGCCAAAGTTTTTCCCGGATACCGGGACAGGGTAATGGTGAGCAGTTCTTC. This chain links TRBV4-3 with TRBJ2-1, with 9 positions matching TRBD1. The CDR3 has 20 residues. V shed 2 bases, J shed 9 bases, and the junction held 23 bases outside the gene matches. Germline V gene sequence: CDR1 LGHNA, CDR2 YSLEER.

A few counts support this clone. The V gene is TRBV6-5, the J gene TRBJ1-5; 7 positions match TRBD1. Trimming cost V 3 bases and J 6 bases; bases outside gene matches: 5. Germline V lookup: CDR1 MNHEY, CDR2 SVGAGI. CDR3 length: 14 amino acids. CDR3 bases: TGTGCCAGCAGTTATAGGGGGCGCGGTCAGCCCCAGCATTTT. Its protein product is CASSYRGRGQPQHF.

The CDR3 is CASSPQMTGEYGELFF. In nucleotides, the CDR3 is TGTGCCAGCAGCCCCCAAATGACAGGGGAGTACGGGGAGCTGTTTTTT. The gene calls are TRBV9 and TRBJ2-2; 8 positions match TRBD1. Germline lookup yields CDR1 SGDLS and CDR2 YYNGEE. Losses at the gene ends were 4 bases for V and 7 bases for J; bases not matched to a gene: 12. The CDR3 is 16 amino acids.

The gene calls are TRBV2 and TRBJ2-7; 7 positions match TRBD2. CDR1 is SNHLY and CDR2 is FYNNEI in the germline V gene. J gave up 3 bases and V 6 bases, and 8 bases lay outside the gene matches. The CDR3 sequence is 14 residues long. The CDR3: CASSTSGGVYEQYF. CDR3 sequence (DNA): TGTGCCAGCAGCACCTCGGGAGGAGTCTACGAGCAGTACTTC.

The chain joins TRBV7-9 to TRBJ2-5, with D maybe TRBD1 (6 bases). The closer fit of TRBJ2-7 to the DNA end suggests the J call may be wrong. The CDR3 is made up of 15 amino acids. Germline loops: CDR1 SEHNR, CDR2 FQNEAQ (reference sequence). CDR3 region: CASSLGTGKFDEQYF. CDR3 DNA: TGTGCCAGCAGCTTAGGTACAGGGAAGTTTGACGAGCAGTACTTC.

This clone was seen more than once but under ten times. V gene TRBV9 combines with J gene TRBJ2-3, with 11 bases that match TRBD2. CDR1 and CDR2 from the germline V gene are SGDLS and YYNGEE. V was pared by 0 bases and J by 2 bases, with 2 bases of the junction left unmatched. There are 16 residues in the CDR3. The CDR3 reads CASSVGLAGPTDTQYF. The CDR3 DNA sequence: TGTGCCAGCAGCGTAGGACTAGCGGGACCCACAGATACGCAGTATTTT.

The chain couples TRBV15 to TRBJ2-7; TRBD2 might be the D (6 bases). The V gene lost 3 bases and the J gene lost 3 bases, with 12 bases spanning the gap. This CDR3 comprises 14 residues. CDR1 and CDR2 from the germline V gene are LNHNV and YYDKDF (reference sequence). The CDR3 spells CATSSGSGGYEQYF. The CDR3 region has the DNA TGTGCCACCAGCAGCGGGAGTGGTGGCTACGAGCAGTACTTC.

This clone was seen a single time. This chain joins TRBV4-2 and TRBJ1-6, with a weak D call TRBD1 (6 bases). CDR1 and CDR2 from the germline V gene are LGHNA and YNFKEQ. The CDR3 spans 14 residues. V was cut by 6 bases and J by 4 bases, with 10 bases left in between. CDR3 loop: CASRRQDYNSPLHF. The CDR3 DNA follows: TGTGCCAGCAGACGACAGGATTATAATTCACCCCTCCACTTT.

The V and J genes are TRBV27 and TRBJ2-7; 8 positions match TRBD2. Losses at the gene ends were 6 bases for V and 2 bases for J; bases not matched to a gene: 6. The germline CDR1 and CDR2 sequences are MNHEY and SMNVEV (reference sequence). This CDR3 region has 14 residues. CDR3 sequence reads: CASRLAGMTYEQYF. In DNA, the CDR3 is TGTGCCAGCAGGTTAGCGGGGATGACCTACGAGCAGTACTTC.

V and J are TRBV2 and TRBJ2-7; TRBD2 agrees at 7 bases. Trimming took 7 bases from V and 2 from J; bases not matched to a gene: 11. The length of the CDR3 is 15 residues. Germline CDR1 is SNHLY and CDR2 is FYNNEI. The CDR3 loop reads CASIRRAGDPYEQYF. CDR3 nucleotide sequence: TGTGCCAGCATCCGACGGGCGGGAGATCCCTACGAGCAGTACTTC.

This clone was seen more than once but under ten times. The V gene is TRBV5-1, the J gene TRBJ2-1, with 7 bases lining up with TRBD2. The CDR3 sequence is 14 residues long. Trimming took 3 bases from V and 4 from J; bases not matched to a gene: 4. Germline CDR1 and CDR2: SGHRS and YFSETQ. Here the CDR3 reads CASSWGLSYNEQFF. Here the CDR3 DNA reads TGCGCCAGCAGCTGGGGACTATCTTACAATGAGCAGTTCTTC.

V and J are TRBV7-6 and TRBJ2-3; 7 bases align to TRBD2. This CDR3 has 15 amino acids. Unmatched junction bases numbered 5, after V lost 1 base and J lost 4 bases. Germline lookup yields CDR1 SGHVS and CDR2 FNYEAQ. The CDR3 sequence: CASSLGGGGSDTQYF. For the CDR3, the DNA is TGTGCCAGCAGCTTAGGGGGCGGGGGTTCAGATACGCAGTATTTT.

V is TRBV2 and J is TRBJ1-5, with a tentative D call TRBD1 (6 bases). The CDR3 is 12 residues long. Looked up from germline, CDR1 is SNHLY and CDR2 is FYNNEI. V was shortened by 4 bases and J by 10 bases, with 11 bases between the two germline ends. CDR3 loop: CASSVQGRPQHF. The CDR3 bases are TGTGCCAGCAGTGTTCAGGGGCGACCCCAGCATTTT.

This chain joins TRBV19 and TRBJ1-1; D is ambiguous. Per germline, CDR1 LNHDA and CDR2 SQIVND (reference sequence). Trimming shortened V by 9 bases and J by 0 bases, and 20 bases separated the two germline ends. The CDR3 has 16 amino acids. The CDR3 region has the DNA TGTGCCAGCCTGTCGACGGGAGGTGCGGTGAACACTGAAGCTTTCTTT. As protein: CASLSTGGAVNTEAFF. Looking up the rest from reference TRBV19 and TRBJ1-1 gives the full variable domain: DGGITQSPKYLFRKEGQNVTLSCEQNLNHDAMYWYRQDPGQGLRLIYYSQIVNDFQKGDIAEGYSVSREKKESFPLTVTSAQKNPTAFYLCASLSTGGAVNTEAFFGQGTRLTVV.

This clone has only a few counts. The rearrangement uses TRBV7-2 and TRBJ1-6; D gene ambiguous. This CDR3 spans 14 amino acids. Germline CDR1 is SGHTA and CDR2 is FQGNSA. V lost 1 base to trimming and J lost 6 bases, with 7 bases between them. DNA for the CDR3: TGTGCCAGCAGCTTAGTACGGTTTAATTCACCCCTCCACTTT. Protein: CASSLVRFNSPLHF. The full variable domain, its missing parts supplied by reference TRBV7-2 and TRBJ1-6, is GAGVSQSPSNKVTEKGKDVELRCDPISGHTALYWYRQSLGQGLEFLIYFQGNSAPDKSGLPSDRFSAERTGGSVSTLTIQRTQQEDSAVYLCASSLVRFNSPLHFGNGTRLTVT.

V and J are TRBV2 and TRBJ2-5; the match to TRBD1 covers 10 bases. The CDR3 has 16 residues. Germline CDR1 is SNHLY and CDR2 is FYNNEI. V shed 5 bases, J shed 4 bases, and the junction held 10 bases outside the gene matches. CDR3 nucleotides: TGTGCCAGCAGTCCTCCCGGGACAGGGGTGGGAGAGACCCAGTACTTC. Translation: CASSPPGTGVGETQYF.

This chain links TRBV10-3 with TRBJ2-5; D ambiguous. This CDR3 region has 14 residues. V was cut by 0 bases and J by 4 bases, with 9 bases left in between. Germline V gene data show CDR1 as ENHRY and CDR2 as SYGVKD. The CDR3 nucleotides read TGTGCCATCAGTGAGTCTAGCCTTGGAGAGACCCAGTACTTC. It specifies CAISESSLGETQYF.

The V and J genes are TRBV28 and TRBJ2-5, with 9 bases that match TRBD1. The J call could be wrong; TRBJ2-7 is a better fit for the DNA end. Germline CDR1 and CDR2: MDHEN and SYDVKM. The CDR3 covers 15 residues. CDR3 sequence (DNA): TGTGCCAGCAGTACGATCACAGGGGGCCTATACGAGCAGTACTTC. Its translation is CASSTITGGLYEQYF.